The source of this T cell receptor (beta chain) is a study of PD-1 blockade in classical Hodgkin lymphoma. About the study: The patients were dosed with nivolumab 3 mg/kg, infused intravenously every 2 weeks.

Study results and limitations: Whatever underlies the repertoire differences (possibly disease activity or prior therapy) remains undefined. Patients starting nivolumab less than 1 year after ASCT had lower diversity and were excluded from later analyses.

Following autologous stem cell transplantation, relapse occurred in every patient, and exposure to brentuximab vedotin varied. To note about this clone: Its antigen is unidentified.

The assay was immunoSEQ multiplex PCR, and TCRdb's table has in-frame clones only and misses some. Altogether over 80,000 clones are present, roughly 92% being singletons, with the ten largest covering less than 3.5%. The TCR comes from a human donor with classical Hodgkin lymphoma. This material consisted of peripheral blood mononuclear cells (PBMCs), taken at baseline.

CDR3 sequence: CASSPPTGKNTEAFF. The DNA of the CDR3 is TGTGCCAGCTCACCACCGACAGGAAAGAACACTGAAGCTTTCTTT. The chain employs TRBV18 and TRBJ1-1; a weak D match, TRBD1 (6 bases). This CDR3 spans 15 amino acids. Germline lookup yields CDR1 KGHSH and CDR2 LQKENI. V gave up 0 bases and J gave up 1 base, with 9 bases separating them. The whole variable domain, remainder taken from reference TRBV18 and TRBJ1-1, is NAGVMQNPRHLVRRRGQEARLRCSPMKGHSHVYWYRQLPEEGLKFMVYLQKENIIDESGMPKERFSAEFPKEGPSILRIQQVVRGDSAAYFCASSPPTGKNTEAFFGQGTRLTVV.